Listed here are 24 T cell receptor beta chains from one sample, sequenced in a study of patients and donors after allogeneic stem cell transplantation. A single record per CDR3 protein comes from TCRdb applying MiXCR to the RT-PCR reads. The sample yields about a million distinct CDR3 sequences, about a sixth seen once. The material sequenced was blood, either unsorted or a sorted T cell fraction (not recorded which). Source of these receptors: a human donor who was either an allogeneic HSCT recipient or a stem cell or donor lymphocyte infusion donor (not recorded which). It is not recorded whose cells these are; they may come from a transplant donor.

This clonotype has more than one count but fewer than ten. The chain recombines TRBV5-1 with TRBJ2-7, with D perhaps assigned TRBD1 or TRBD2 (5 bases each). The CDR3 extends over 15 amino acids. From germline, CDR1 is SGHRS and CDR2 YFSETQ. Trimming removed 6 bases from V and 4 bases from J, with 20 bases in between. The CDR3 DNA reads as TGCGCCAGCACTCGGGACCTCCTTTTTTCATACGAGCAGTACTTC. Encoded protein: CASTRDLLFSYEQYF.

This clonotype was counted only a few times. For the CDR3, the DNA is TGCAGTGCTAGAGATTACGGGACGGGGGCCTACGAGCAGTACTTC. Protein: CSARDYGTGAYEQYF. The chain recombines TRBV20-1 with TRBJ2-7; TRBD2 is a possible D gene (6 bases). V lost 0 bases and J 2 bases, leaving 14 bases between the germline ends. The germline gives CDR1 DFQATT, CDR2 SNEGSKA (reference sequence). CDR3 length: 15 amino acids.

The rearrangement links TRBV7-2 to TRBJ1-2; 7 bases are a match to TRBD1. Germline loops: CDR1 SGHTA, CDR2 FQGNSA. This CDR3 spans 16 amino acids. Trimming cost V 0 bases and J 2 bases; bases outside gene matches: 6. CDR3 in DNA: TGTGCCAGCAGCTTAGCTAGGGGGCGCCTGAACTATGGCTACACCTTC. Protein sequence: CASSLARGRLNYGYTF.

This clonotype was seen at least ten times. The CDR3 nucleotides read TGCAGTGCGCTCGACAGTGGGATTAATGGCTACACCTTC. Amino acid sequence: CSALDSGINGYTF. The rearrangement joins TRBV20-1 to TRBJ1-2, with D possibly being TRBD1 (5 bases). V lost 6 bases to trimming and J lost 6 bases, with 17 bases between them. Germline loops: CDR1 DFQATT, CDR2 SNEGSKA (reference sequence). The CDR3 extends over 13 amino acids.

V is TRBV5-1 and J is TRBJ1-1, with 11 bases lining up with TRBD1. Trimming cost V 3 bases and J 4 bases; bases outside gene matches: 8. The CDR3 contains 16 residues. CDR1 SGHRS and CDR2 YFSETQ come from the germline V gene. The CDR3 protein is CASSSGPGTGGTEAFF. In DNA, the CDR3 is TGCGCCAGCAGCTCAGGTCCCGGGACAGGGGGCACTGAAGCTTTCTTT.

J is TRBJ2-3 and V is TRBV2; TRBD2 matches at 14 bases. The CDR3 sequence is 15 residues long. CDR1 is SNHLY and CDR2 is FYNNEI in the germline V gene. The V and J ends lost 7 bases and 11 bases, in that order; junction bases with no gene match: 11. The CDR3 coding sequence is TGTGCCAGCACCTCTGGACTAGCGGGGGGCCCAGTGCAGTATTTT. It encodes CASTSGLAGGPVQYF.

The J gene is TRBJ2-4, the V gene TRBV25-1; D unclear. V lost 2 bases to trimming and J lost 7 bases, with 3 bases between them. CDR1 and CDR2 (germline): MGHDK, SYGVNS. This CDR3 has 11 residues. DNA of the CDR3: TGTGCCAGCAGTGAAGTGAACATTCAGTACTTC. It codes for CASSEVNIQYF.

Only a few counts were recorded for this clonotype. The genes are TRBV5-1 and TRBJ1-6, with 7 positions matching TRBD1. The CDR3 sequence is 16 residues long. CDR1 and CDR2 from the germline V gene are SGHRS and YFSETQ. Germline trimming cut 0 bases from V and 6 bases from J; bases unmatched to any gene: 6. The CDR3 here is CASSLGEGAPNSPLHF. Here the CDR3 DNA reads TGCGCCAGCAGCTTGGGGGAGGGGGCGCCTAATTCACCCCTCCACTTT.

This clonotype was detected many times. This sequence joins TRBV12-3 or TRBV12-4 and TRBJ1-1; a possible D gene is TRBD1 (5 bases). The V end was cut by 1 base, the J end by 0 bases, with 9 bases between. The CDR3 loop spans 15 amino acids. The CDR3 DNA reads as TGTGCCAGCAGTTTAGGGGGGGGGATGAACACTGAAGCTTTCTTT. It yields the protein CASSLGGGMNTEAFF.

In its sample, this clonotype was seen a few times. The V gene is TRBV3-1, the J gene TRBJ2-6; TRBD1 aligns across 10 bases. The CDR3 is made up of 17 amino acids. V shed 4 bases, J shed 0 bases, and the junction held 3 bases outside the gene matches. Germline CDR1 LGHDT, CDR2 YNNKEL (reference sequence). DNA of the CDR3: TGTGCCAGCAGCCGGGACAGGGGTTTCTCTGGGGCCAACGTCCTGACTTTC. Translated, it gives CASSRDRGFSGANVLTF.

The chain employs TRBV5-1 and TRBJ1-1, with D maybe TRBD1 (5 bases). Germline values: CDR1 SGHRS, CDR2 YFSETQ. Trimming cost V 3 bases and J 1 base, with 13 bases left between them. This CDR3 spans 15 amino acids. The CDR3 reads CASSSAGRGNTEAFF. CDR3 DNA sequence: TGCGCCAGCAGCTCCGCAGGGAGGGGGAACACTGAAGCTTTCTTT.

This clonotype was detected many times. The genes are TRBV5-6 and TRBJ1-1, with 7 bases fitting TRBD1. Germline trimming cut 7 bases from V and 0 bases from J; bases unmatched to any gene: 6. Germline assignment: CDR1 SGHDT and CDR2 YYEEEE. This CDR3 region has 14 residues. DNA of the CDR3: TGTGCCAGCGGACAGGACTATCTGAACACTGAAGCTTTCTTT. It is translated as CASGQDYLNTEAFF.

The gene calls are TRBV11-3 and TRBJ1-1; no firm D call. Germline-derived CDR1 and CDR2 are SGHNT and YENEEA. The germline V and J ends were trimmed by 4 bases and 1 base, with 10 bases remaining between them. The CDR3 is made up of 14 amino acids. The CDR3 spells CASSYPPGNTEAFF. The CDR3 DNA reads TGTGCCAGCAGCTACCCTCCCGGGAACACTGAAGCTTTCTTT.

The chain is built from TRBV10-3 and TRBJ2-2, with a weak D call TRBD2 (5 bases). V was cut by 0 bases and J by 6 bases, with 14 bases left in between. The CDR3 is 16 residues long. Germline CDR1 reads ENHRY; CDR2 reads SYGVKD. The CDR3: CAISESTRSAAGELFF. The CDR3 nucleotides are TGTGCCATCAGTGAGTCGACGCGTAGCGCGGCCGGGGAGCTGTTTTTT.

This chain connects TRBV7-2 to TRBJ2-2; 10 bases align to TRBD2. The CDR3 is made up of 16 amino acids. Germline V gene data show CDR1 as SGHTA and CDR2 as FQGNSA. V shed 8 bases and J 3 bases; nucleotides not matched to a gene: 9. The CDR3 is CASRPGAGGYTGELFF. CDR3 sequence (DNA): TGTGCCAGCCGCCCTGGAGCGGGAGGGTACACCGGGGAGCTGTTTTTT.

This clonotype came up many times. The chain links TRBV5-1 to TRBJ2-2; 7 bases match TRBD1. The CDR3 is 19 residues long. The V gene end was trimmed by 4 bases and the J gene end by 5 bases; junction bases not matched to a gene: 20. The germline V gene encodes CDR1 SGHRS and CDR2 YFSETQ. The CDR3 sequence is CASSHYFIRDSPRTGELFF. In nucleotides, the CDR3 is TGCGCCAGCAGCCACTATTTCATAAGGGACAGTCCGAGGACCGGGGAGCTGTTTTTT. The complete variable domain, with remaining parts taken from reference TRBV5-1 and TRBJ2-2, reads KAGVTQTPRYLIKTRGQQVTLSCSPISGHRSVSWYQQTPGQGLQFLFEYFSETQRNKGNFPGRFSGRQFSNSRSEMNVSTLELGDSALYLCASSHYFIRDSPRTGELFFGEGSRLTVL.

Written as DNA, the CDR3 is TGTGCCATCGCCTACTTGCGGGGGGACACAGATACGCAGTATTTT. Protein: CAIAYLRGDTDTQYF. The chain is built from TRBV10-3 and TRBJ2-3; 8 bases align to TRBD2. The ends lost 8 bases at V and 2 bases at J; junction bases unmatched: 9. There are 15 residues in the CDR3. Per the germline V gene, CDR1 is ENHRY and CDR2 is SYGVKD.

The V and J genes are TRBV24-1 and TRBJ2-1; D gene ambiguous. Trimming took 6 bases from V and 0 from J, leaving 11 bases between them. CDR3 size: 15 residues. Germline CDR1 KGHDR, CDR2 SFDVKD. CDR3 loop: CATSRAEPSYNEQFF. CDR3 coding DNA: TGTGCCACCAGTAGGGCAGAGCCCTCCTACAATGAGCAGTTCTTC.

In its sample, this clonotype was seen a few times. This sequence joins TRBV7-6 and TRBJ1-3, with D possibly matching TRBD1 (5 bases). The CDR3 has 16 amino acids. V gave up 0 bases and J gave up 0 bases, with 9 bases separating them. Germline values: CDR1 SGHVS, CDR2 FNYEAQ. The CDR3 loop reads CASSLATVVSGNTIYF. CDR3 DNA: TGTGCCAGCAGCTTAGCGACAGTAGTCTCTGGAAACACCATATATTTT.

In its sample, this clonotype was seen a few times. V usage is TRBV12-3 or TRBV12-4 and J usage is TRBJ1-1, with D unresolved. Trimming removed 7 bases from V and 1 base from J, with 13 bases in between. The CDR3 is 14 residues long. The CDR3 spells CASTLQYPNTEAFF. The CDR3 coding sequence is TGTGCCAGCACCTTACAGTATCCGAACACTGAAGCTTTCTTT.

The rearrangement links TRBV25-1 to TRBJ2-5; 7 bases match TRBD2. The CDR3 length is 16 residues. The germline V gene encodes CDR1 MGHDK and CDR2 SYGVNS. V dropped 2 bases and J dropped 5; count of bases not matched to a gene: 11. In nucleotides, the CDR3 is TGTGCCAGCAGTGAAACCCGGGACTACCGGGGCGAGACCCAGTACTTC. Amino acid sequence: CASSETRDYRGETQYF.

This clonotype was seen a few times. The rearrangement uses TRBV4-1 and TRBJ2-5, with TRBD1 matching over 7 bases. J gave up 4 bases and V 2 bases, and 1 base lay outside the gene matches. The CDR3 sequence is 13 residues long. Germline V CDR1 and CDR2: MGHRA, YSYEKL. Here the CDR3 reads CASSQTGAETQYF. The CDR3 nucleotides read TGCGCCAGCAGCCAAACAGGGGCAGAGACCCAGTACTTC.

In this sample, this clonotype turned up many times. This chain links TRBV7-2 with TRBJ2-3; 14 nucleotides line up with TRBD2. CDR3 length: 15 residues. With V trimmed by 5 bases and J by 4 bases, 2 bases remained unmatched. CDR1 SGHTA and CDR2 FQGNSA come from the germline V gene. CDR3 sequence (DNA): TGTGCCAGCAGCCGACTAGCGGGGGGGCCAGATACGCAGTATTTT. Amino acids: CASSRLAGGPDTQYF.

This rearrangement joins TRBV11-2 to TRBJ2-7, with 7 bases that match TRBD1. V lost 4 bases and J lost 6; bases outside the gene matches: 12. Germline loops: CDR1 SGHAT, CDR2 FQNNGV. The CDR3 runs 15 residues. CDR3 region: CASSSRTGRPSEQYF. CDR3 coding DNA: TGTGCCAGCAGCTCACGGACAGGACGGCCCTCCGAGCAGTACTTC.